This TCR beta chain is drawn from a study of blood T cell repertoires in COVID-19 (dated by TCRdb to the early 2020s). Some background on the complete study: Samples covering the acute and convalescent phases of COVID-19 were provided by collaborators in the United States, Italy and Spain. The prospective study material was composed of cDNA or gDNA derived from T cells, B-cell-depleted T cells, or PBMCs. The repertoires were released in a freely available public database intended as a resource for research on the immune response to SARS-CoV-2. Where available, HLA class I and class II types were taken from metadata supplied by the sample provider and were not determined by assay-based typing. Deeply sampled blood TCRbeta repertoires from subjects exposed to, actively infected with, or recovered from COVID-19 were included in the dataset. Sample metadata almost always included a de-identified subject ID, COVID-19 status, age in years and sex. Samples were obtained from the ongoing ImmuneRACE study (first 160 participants) and from 950 to 1,500 subjects provided by 6 global collaborators. General study outcomes and caveats: The quantity of clinical and demographic metadata differed by source and by participant and was supplied without curation.

The immunoSEQ Assay, a bias-controlled multiplex PCR, was used to amplify TCRbeta CDR3 regions from genomic DNA. The original pipeline was this. Nucleated cell counts per sample were estimated from amplification of reference gene primers within the assay. To quantify the absolute abundance of each unique TCRbeta CDR3 rearrangement, sequence reads were collapsed and filtered. For each sample, productive Simpson clonality was calculated as the square root of Simpson's diversity index across productive rearrangements. Entries here come from immuneACCESS through TCRdb and include only in-frame sequences with V and J called. Some clones fail to appear in such tables; in the studies checked, an unresolved V gene covers under half of the shortfall, and the cause of the remainder is unknown. For V, J and clone size, that table is used; D and trimming come from the DNA. A total of about 45,000 clones appear in this sample, 75% to 85% of them only once. The ten largest clones capture roughly 8.2% of the sample.

The CDR1 and CDR2 encoded by the germline V gene are SQVTM and ANQGSEA. Including cysteine and phenylalanine, the CDR3 has 13 amino acids. Of the read, only the CDR3 DNA is kept; its 39 bases are in frame from base 1. V drops 5 bases and J drops 3 bases, leaving 14 bases in between. The collaborating institutions used their own protocols to collect whole blood in K2EDTA tubes. For TCRbeta analysis, collaborators shipped samples in one of three forms: frozen whole blood, isolated PBMCs, or DNA extracted from either of those sample types. Concerning this clone: It has no known antigen specificity. Nothing much larger sits one base from this clone, and base qualities are not available.

This TCR was sampled from an older man in a cohort sampled during active COVID-19. The chain links TRBV29-1 with TRBJ2-7, with an unclear D gene assignment. Sequences were obtained from peripheral blood. The CDR3 has the sequence CSVSFLENYEQYF. Here is the DNA: TGCAGCGTTTCTTTCCTCGAGAACTACGAGCAGTACTTC.